This TCR beta chain was sequenced for a study of PD-1 blockade in mismatch repair-deficient tumors. About the research overall: All were previously treated, progressing patients with around eleven mismatch repair-deficient cancer types.

The assay was immunoSEQ multiplex PCR, and TCRdb's table has in-frame clones only and misses some. The table lists some 130,000 clones, more than 70% of them singletons. PCR or immunohistochemistry showed mismatch repair deficiency in every enrolled patient. The TCR-sequenced patients were three responders to pembrolizumab. As concerns this clone: Its cognate antigen is unknown.

Study-level points and caveats: Tumor-resident clones, often absent from pretreatment blood, expanded after pembrolizumab and then contracted.

Looked up from germline, CDR1 is MDHEN and CDR2 is SYDVKM. Between the trimmed V and J ends, which lost 7 bases and 3 bases, there was a span of 18 bases. The CDR3 runs 15 residues. The chain uses TRBV28 and TRBJ1-2, with no clear D. The TCR originated in an adult with mismatch repair-deficient cancer. The input for sequencing was peripheral blood, taken approximately 70 weeks after starting pembrolizumab. In nucleotides, the CDR3 is TGTGCCAGCACCGCGTCAGAGCGGCCTTACTATGGCTACACCTTC. Protein product: CASTASERPYYGYTF.